The sequence of this TCR beta chain was determined in a study of shared clonotypes between healthy human individuals. Assay used: immunoSEQ multiplex PCR; TCRdb lists only in-frame clones, some missing. The table shows around 1,900,000 clones, with approximately 92% occurring only once. Naive CD8 cells comprised CD45RO-negative, CCR7-positively selected cells, excluding terminally differentiated effector memory CD45RA+ cells. Trimming removed 1 base from V and 4 bases from J, with 10 bases in between. CDR1 is LGHNT and CDR2 is FRNRAP in the germline V gene. This CDR3 is built from 14 residues. This clone showed up just a few times.

This TCR was recovered from a young man in good health. Some clones in this sample may be carry-over from other donors' samples. The chain couples TRBV12-5 to TRBJ1-2; unclear D gene. Input material: naive CD8+ T cells from PBMCs. The CDR3, as DNA: TGTGCTAGTGGTTTGGGTTGGGCCGGCTATGGCTACACCTTC. It specifies CASGLGWAGYGYTF.